What follows are 27 T cell receptor beta chains derived from one specimen sequenced in a study of blood T cell repertoires in COVID-19. The data were produced by immunoSEQ multiplex PCR, yet TCRdb's version contains in-frame clones alone and is incomplete. The table includes 200,000 to 250,000 clones, about 88% detected once. Sequencing input: peripheral blood. The receptors shown here come from a man aged 45-65 years with COVID-19, enrolled during active disease.

The chain couples TRBV21-1 to TRBJ2-1; whether TRBD2, the table's D call, matches the DNA was not checked. TRBV21-1 is recorded as a pseudogene. The CDR3 covers 20 residues. The CDR3 is CASSNRDRDSLAGVAREQFF. The CDR3 coding sequence is TGTGCCAGCAGCAACCGGGACAGGGATTCCCTAGCGGGAGTGGCCCGCGAGCAGTTCTTC.

The rearrangement uses TRBV9 and TRBJ2-3; TRBD2 matches 11 bases. The CDR3 loop spans 19 amino acids. Germline values: CDR1 SGDLS, CDR2 YYNGEE. V lost 0 bases and J lost 0; bases outside the gene matches: 9. The CDR3 DNA is TGTGCCAGCAGCGTAGCCCCGCCTAGCGGGGGGCTAAGCACAGATACGCAGTATTTT. It yields the protein CASSVAPPSGGLSTDTQYF.

The V gene is TRBV3-1 (or the pseudogene TRBV3-2), the J gene TRBJ2-5; the D gene is possibly TRBD1 (7 bases). CDR1 and CDR2 (germline): LGHDT, YNNKEL (reference sequence). V was pared by 4 bases and J by 5 bases, with 14 bases between. There are 14 residues in the CDR3. The CDR3 sequence is CASSPGGRGETQYF. Written as DNA, the CDR3 is TGTGCCAGCAGCCCAGGGGGGCGGGGCGAGACCCAGTACTTC.

The chain joins TRBV6-2 or TRBV6-3 to TRBJ1-1, with 11 positions matching TRBD1. The germline gives CDR1 MNHEY, CDR2 SVGEGT. V dropped 2 bases and J dropped 3; count of bases not matched to a gene: 5. CDR3 length: 16 residues. The CDR3 DNA is TGTGCCAGCAGTTACGGACAGGGGGCTTGGGACACTGAAGCTTTCTTT. It specifies CASSYGQGAWDTEAFF.

V is TRBV5-6 and J is TRBJ2-1; 8 bases map to TRBD1. V gave up 4 bases and J gave up 9 bases; unmatched junction bases: 3. CDR3 length: 12 residues. CDR1 and CDR2 (germline): SGHDT, YYEEEE. The CDR3 region is CASSRTGLEQFF. CDR3 bases: TGTGCCAGCAGCCGGACAGGGCTTGAGCAGTTCTTC.

The rearrangement links TRBV19 to TRBJ1-5; 8 bases are a match to TRBD1. This CDR3 region has 20 residues. Germline values: CDR1 LNHDA, CDR2 SQIVND (reference sequence). J was trimmed by 7 bases and V by 6 bases; bases with no gene match: 26. The CDR3 region is CASSDPGQAFRGARLQPQHF. The CDR3 DNA follows: TGTGCCAGTAGCGATCCGGGACAGGCCTTCAGGGGGGCGAGATTGCAGCCCCAGCATTTT.

This chain links TRBV11-3 with TRBJ2-1; 8 nucleotides align to TRBD2. Germline trimming cut 5 bases from V and 0 bases from J; bases unmatched to any gene: 9. The CDR3 loop spans 17 amino acids. The V gene's germline CDR1 is SGHNT and CDR2 YENEEA. CDR3 sequence reads: CASSRTIRGGSYNEQFF. The DNA for the CDR3 is TGTGCCAGCAGCCGGACGATTCGGGGGGGCTCCTACAATGAGCAGTTCTTC.

The rearrangement uses TRBV5-4 and TRBJ2-7; 7 nucleotides align to TRBD1. In germline, CDR1 is SGHNT, CDR2 YYREEE (reference sequence). Germline trimming cut 5 bases from V and 0 bases from J; bases unmatched to any gene: 17. The CDR3 has 18 residues. The CDR3 bases are TGTGCCAGCAGAAAGGCGCGATTGGGGACAGAACGCTCCTACGAGCAGTACTTC. Translation gives CASRKARLGTERSYEQYF.

This clone was detected only a few times. The chain is built from TRBV2 and TRBJ2-7; maybe TRBD1 (5 bases). The CDR3 contains 15 residues. Germline V lookup: CDR1 SNHLY, CDR2 FYNNEI. V was pared by 5 bases and J by 1 base, with 15 bases between. The CDR3 nucleotides are TGTGCCAGCAGTCCTAATAGGGGCTGGTCCTACGAGCAGTACTTC. Translated, it gives CASSPNRGWSYEQYF.

This rearrangement joins TRBV5-6 to TRBJ1-6; 11 bases are a match to TRBD1. The V gene's germline CDR1 is SGHDT and CDR2 YYEEEE. The CDR3 runs 17 residues. Germline trimming cut 2 bases from V and 5 bases from J; bases unmatched to any gene: 6. The CDR3 is CASSLAGQGADNSPLHF. CDR3 DNA: TGTGCCAGCAGCTTAGCTGGACAGGGGGCCGATAATTCACCCCTCCACTTT.

The chain links TRBV28 to TRBJ1-5, with D unresolved. CDR1 MDHEN and CDR2 SYDVKM come from the germline V gene. The CDR3 has 11 residues. Trimming shortened V by 4 bases and J by 6 bases, and 4 bases separated the two germline ends. CDR3 residues: CASSSGQPQHF. DNA for the CDR3: TGTGCCAGCAGTTCGGGTCAGCCCCAGCATTTT. Together with reference TRBV28 and TRBJ1-5, the CDR3 gives the full variable domain: DVKVTQSSRYLVKRTGEKVFLECVQDMDHENMFWYRQDPGLGLRLIYFSYDVKMKEKGDIPEGYSVSREKKERFSLILESASTNQTSMYLCASSSGQPQHFGDGTRLSIL.

This rearrangement joins TRBV11-2 to TRBJ2-2; 9 bases are a match to TRBD2. J gave up 2 bases and V 5 bases, and 9 bases lay outside the gene matches. CDR1 is SGHAT and CDR2 is FQNNGV in the germline V gene. The CDR3 has 17 residues. The CDR3 protein is CASSRPRLAANTGELFF. CDR3 nucleotides: TGTGCCAGCAGCCGACCCAGACTAGCGGCAAACACCGGGGAGCTGTTTTTT.

CDR3 sequence (DNA): TGTGCCAGCGGATTAGGGGCAAGCTCCTACGAGCAGTACTTC. Its protein is CASGLGASSYEQYF. The gene calls are TRBV5-6 and TRBJ2-7; possibly TRBD1 for D (5 bases). The CDR3 runs to 14 residues. Trimming pared 7 bases from V and 0 bases from J, leaving 14 bases between. Germline V gene data show CDR1 as SGHDT and CDR2 as YYEEEE.

V and J are TRBV19 and TRBJ2-3, with 12 bases that match TRBD2. The V gene end was trimmed by 7 bases and the J gene end by 2 bases; junction bases not matched to a gene: 7. Germline V gene data show CDR1 as LNHDA and CDR2 as SQIVND (reference sequence). The CDR3 contains 16 residues. The chain's CDR3 is CASMVLAGGPTDTQYF. The CDR3 DNA reads as TGTGCCAGTATGGTCCTAGCGGGGGGGCCCACAGATACGCAGTATTTT.

The chain combines TRBV5-1 with TRBJ2-5, with D perhaps TRBD1 (6 bases). The CDR3 loop spans 13 amino acids. From germline, CDR1 is SGHRS and CDR2 YFSETQ. The V end was cut by 5 bases, the J end by 1 base, with 9 bases between. The CDR3 nucleotides are TGCGCCAGCAGACGGGACACCCAAGAGACCCAGTACTTC. Translating it yields CASRRDTQETQYF.

The CDR3 bases are TGTGCCAGCAGTTACCCAGGGGAAAAACTGTTTTTT. Protein: CASSYPGEKLFF. The rearrangement joins TRBV6-2 or TRBV6-3 to TRBJ1-4, with a tentative D call TRBD1 (5 bases). The CDR3 runs 12 residues. Trimming took 2 bases from V and 8 from J, leaving 6 bases between them. The V gene's germline CDR1 is MNHEY and CDR2 SVGEGT.

This clone was detected only once. The rearrangement links TRBV27 to TRBJ2-4, with D uncertain. This CDR3 has 16 amino acids. V was trimmed by 5 bases and J by 0 bases, leaving 14 bases between them. Germline-derived CDR1 and CDR2 are MNHEY and SMNVEV (reference sequence). The CDR3: CASSPRLELAKNIQYF. The CDR3 nucleotides are TGTGCCAGCAGTCCCAGGTTAGAGCTAGCCAAAAACATTCAGTACTTC.

The chain uses TRBV7-2 and TRBJ2-5; 8 bases agree with TRBD1. The CDR3 covers 15 residues. The V gene end was trimmed by 2 bases and the J gene end by 2 bases; junction bases not matched to a gene: 4. Germline CDR1 and CDR2: SGHTA and FQGNSA. This chain's CDR3 is CASSLQGAGQETQYF. The CDR3 nucleotides are TGTGCCAGCAGCTTACAGGGGGCTGGACAAGAGACCCAGTACTTC.

This clone was counted a single time. This chain uses TRBV5-6 with TRBJ2-1; 11 bases line up with TRBD2. The ends lost 7 bases at V and 14 bases at J; junction bases unmatched: 8. The CDR3 length is 12 residues. Germline V gives CDR1 SGHDT, CDR2 YYEEEE. This CDR3 reads CASGPTSGEEFF. CDR3 nucleotides: TGTGCCAGCGGACCGACTAGCGGGGAGGAGTTCTTC. Together with reference TRBV5-6 and TRBJ2-1, the CDR3 gives the full variable domain: DAGVTQSPTHLIKTRGQQVTLRCSPKSGHDTVSWYQQALGQGPQFIFQYYEEEERQRGNFPDRFSGHQFPNYSSELNVNALLLGDSALYLCASGPTSGEEFFGPGTRLTVL.

V and J are TRBV18 and TRBJ2-2; TRBD1 agrees at 7 bases. Germline V gives CDR1 KGHSH, CDR2 LQKENI. The CDR3 runs 16 residues. Unmatched junction bases numbered 3, after V lost 1 base and J lost 1 base. CDR3 bases: TGTGCCAGCTCACCACAAGGGACAGTGAACACCGGGGAGCTGTTTTTT. Its translation is CASSPQGTVNTGELFF.

The chain is built from TRBV3-1 (or the pseudogene TRBV3-2) and TRBJ1-4, with D hard to call. The length of the CDR3 is 15 residues. The germline V gene encodes CDR1 LGHDT and CDR2 YNNKEL (reference sequence). V was pared by 0 bases and J by 5 bases, with 10 bases between. The CDR3 region has the DNA TGTGCCAGCAGCCAAGACCCAGTGGTAAATGAAAAACTGTTTTTT. It translates to CASSQDPVVNEKLFF.

This chain links TRBV15 with TRBJ1-4; D uncertain. Per the germline V gene, CDR1 is LNHNV and CDR2 is YYDKDF (reference sequence). The V and J ends lost 0 bases and 7 bases respectively, with 12 bases between them. The CDR3 is made up of 15 amino acids. CDR3 amino acids: CATSRDAGGGEKLFF. As DNA, the CDR3 is TGTGCCACCAGCAGAGATGCAGGAGGAGGTGAAAAACTGTTTTTT.

The V call is TRBV7-9, the J call TRBJ1-1; 7 bases agree with TRBD1. The CDR3 loop spans 15 amino acids. The V gene's germline CDR1 is SEHNR and CDR2 FQNEAQ (reference sequence). Losses at the gene ends were 0 bases for V and 7 bases for J; bases not matched to a gene: 8. This CDR3 is CASSLAPRQGIEAFF. DNA for the CDR3: TGTGCCAGCAGCTTAGCTCCTCGACAGGGTATTGAAGCTTTCTTT.

The V and J genes are TRBV24-1 and TRBJ2-7, with 7 positions matching TRBD1. The CDR3 has 16 amino acids. Germline trimming cut 3 bases from V and 8 bases from J; bases unmatched to any gene: 15. CDR1 and CDR2 (germline): KGHDR, SFDVKD. The CDR3 loop is CATSDPLSDRSSQQYF. The DNA for the CDR3 is TGTGCCACCAGTGATCCACTTTCGGACAGGTCTTCCCAGCAGTACTTC.

CDR3 protein: CASSLDGGNRGREQYF. CDR3 nucleotide sequence: TGCGCCAGCAGCTTGGATGGGGGGAACAGGGGACGCGAGCAGTACTTC. This chain joins TRBV5-1 and TRBJ2-7, with D possibly TRBD1 on 7 matching bases. V lost 0 bases to trimming and J lost 6 bases, with 19 bases between them. CDR1 and CDR2 (germline): SGHRS, YFSETQ. The length of the CDR3 is 16 residues. Supplemented by reference TRBV5-1 and TRBJ2-7, the full variable domain reads KAGVTQTPRYLIKTRGQQVTLSCSPISGHRSVSWYQQTPGQGLQFLFEYFSETQRNKGNFPGRFSGRQFSNSRSEMNVSTLELGDSALYLCASSLDGGNRGREQYFGPGTRLTVT.

V usage is TRBV7-6 and J usage is TRBJ1-1; the match to TRBD1 covers 9 bases. The germline gives CDR1 SGHVS, CDR2 FNYEAQ. V lost 1 base and J lost 1; bases outside the gene matches: 10. The CDR3 extends over 18 amino acids. In nucleotides, the CDR3 is TGTGCCAGCAGCTTAGACCGACAGGGGGGGGTAGGGAACACTGAAGCTTTCTTT. Translated, it gives CASSLDRQGGVGNTEAFF.

V usage is TRBV7-9 and J usage is TRBJ1-5, with 8 bases fitting TRBD1. This CDR3 has 14 amino acids. Germline CDR1 reads SEHNR; CDR2 reads FQNEAQ (reference sequence). The V and J ends lost 5 bases and 4 bases, in that order; junction bases with no gene match: 4. CDR3 protein: CASSQQGENQPQHF. The CDR3 DNA is TGTGCCAGCAGCCAACAGGGGGAGAATCAGCCCCAGCATTTT. The full variable domain, completed using reference TRBV7-9 and TRBJ1-5, is DTGVSQNPRHKITKRGQNVTFRCDPISEHNRLYWYRQTLGQGPEFLTYFQNEAQLEKSRLLSDRFSAERPKGSFSTLEIQRTEQGDSAMYLCASSQQGENQPQHFGDGTRLSIL.